These T cell receptor beta chains were read from a single sample in a study of Ad26.COV2.S vaccination and SARS-CoV-2 variants. TCRdb keeps only in-frame clones here, not all; method: immunoSEQ multiplex PCR. The sample contains approximately 340,000 clones, about 90% of which appear only once. The material was peripheral blood, obtained after recovery from COVID-19. Receptor source: a human donor who had recovered from COVID-19. Both conserved end residues are part of each CDR3. Fields, in order: D gene, J gene, clone size, V gene, CDR3 protein, CDR3 DNA. D genes are given only for firm matches. Rows may omit the clone size; those that give it use once, few, many or a size class.

TRBD1 | TRBJ2-5 | - | TRBV27 | CASSVKQGAGRTQYF | TGTGCCAGCAGTGTCAAACAGGGGGCGGGACGGACCCAGTACTTC
- | TRBJ1-1 | - | TRBV12-3/TRBV12-4 | CASSLIGSEAFF | TGTGCCAGCAGTTTGATAGGGAGTGAAGCTTTCTTT
- | TRBJ2-1 | - | TRBV4-1 | CASSQGPGSYNEQFF | TGCGCCAGCAGCCAGGGGCCAGGGTCATACAATGAGCAGTTCTTC
- | TRBJ1-1 | - | TRBV7-9 | CASSLGLGADTEAFF | TGTGCCAGCAGCTTAGGGCTGGGGGCGGACACTGAAGCTTTCTTT
TRBD1 | TRBJ2-3 | - | TRBV23-1 | CASSLRQGADTQYF | TGCGCCAGCAGTCTCCGCCAGGGGGCAGATACGCAGTATTTT
- | TRBJ1-1 | - | TRBV11-2 | CASSTTMNTEAFF | TGTGCCAGCAGCACGACTATGAACACTGAAGCTTTCTTT
- | TRBJ1-5 | - | TRBV5-5 | CASSFGADDNQPQHF | TGTGCCAGCAGCTTCGGGGCAGACGATAATCAGCCCCAGCATTTT
- | TRBJ1-5 | - | TRBV7-8 | CASSLVRGRVMSNQPQHF | TGTGCCAGCAGCTTAGTGAGAGGGAGGGTTATGAGCAATCAGCCCCAGCATTTT
- | TRBJ1-3 | - | TRBV21-1 | CASSMVGTEGYWPNSGNTIYF | TGTGCCAGCAGCATGGTAGGGACTGAGGGGTATTGGCCTAACTCTGGAAACACCATATATTTT
TRBD1 | TRBJ1-2 | - | TRBV2 | CASSDPGQPINYGYTF | TGTGCCAGCAGTGATCCGGGACAGCCAATTAACTATGGCTACACCTTC
TRBD2 | TRBJ2-1 | - | TRBV9 | CASSVGLAGDLNYNEQFF | TGTGCCAGCAGCGTAGGGCTAGCGGGGGATCTGAACTACAATGAGCAGTTCTTC
TRBD1 | TRBJ2-7 | - | TRBV27 | CASVGQGYEQYF | TGTGCCAGCGTCGGACAGGGTTACGAGCAGTACTTC
- | TRBJ2-7 | few | TRBV5-6 | CASTPGTTGEQYF | TGTGCCAGCACCCCTGGGACCACGGGGGAGCAGTACTTC
- | TRBJ2-7 | - | TRBV9 | CASSVDSIPYEQYF | TGTGCCAGCAGCGTAGATAGTATACCCTACGAGCAGTACTTC
- | TRBJ2-7 | - | TRBV6-6 | CASSYPQGWKSYEQYF | TGTGCCAGCAGTTACCCCCAGGGATGGAAGTCCTACGAGCAGTACTTC
- | TRBJ2-7 | - | TRBV7-2 | CASSSLPGVFYEQYF | TGTGCCAGCAGCTCATTACCCGGGGTTTTCTACGAGCAGTACTTC
- | TRBJ2-2 | - | TRBV10-3 | CAIGRVNTGELFF | TGTGCCATCGGGCGAGTCAACACCGGGGAGCTGTTTTTT
- | TRBJ1-1 | - | TRBV19 | CASRTTSGEYTEAFF | TGTGCCAGTAGGACAACATCAGGGGAATACACTGAAGCTTTCTTT
TRBD2 | TRBJ2-5 | - | TRBV11-2 | CASSFRVAGPQETQYF | TGTGCCAGCAGCTTTCGCGTAGCGGGGCCCCAAGAGACCCAGTACTTC
TRBD2 | TRBJ2-5 | - | TRBV27 | CASSLSGRGAQETQYF | TGTGCCAGCAGTTTATCGGGGCGGGGGGCCCAAGAGACCCAGTACTTC
TRBD1 | TRBJ1-1 | - | TRBV6-5 | CASRQTGITEAFF | TGTGCCAGCAGACAGACAGGGATCACTGAAGCTTTCTTT
- | TRBJ2-3 | - | TRBV7-9 | CASSSGTDTQYF | TGTGCCAGCAGCTCCGGGACAGATACGCAGTATTTT
- | TRBJ1-2 | few | TRBV14 | CASSQELVNYGYTF | TGTGCCAGCAGCCAAGAACTGGTCAACTATGGCTACACCTTC
- | TRBJ1-5 | - | TRBV5-5 | CASSLSPWPGGADQPQHF | TGTGCCAGCAGCTTGTCCCCATGGCCCGGGGGCGCCGATCAGCCCCAGCATTTT
TRBD2 | TRBJ2-5 | - | TRBV7-2 | CASSFRSGGVETQYF | TGTGCCAGCAGCTTTCGTTCCGGGGGGGTAGAGACCCAGTACTTC
- | TRBJ1-1 | - | TRBV5-1 | CASRPGHTNTEAFF | TGCGCCAGCAGACCCGGACATACTAACACTGAAGCTTTCTTT
TRBD1 | TRBJ2-7 | - | TRBV9 | CASSPRDRGPPYEQYF | TGTGCCAGCAGCCCCCGGGACAGGGGTCCTCCCTACGAGCAGTACTTC
TRBD1 | TRBJ1-4 | - | TRBV18 | CASSPGQNEKLFF | TGTGCCAGCTCACCGGGACAGAATGAAAAACTGTTTTTT
- | TRBJ1-6 | once | TRBV6-5 | CASRGGESPLHF | TGTGCCAGCAGGGGAGGAGAGTCACCCCTCCACTTT
- | TRBJ2-7 | - | TRBV14 | CASSPSRNEQYF | TGTGCCAGCAGCCCTTCCAGGAACGAGCAGTACTTC
TRBD1 | TRBJ2-2 | - | TRBV19 | CASTPILGQGVSGELFF | TGTGCCAGTACCCCCATTTTGGGACAGGGGGTTTCCGGGGAGCTGTTTTTT
TRBD2 | TRBJ2-3 | - | TRBV3-1/TRBV3-2 | CASSQGAGFTDTQYF | TGTGCCAGCAGCCAAGGAGCGGGGTTCACAGATACGCAGTATTTT
- | TRBJ2-3 | - | TRBV29-1 | CSVGGGVGTDTQYF | TGCAGCGTCGGAGGGGGGGTCGGGACAGATACGCAGTATTTT
- | TRBJ1-2 | - | TRBV6-5 | CASSYQAGPNYGYTF | TGTGCCAGCAGTTACCAGGCAGGGCCTAACTATGGCTACACCTTC
- | TRBJ1-1 | - | TRBV27 | CASSLIGQGGWNTEAFF | TGTGCCAGCAGTTTAATAGGGCAGGGAGGTTGGAACACTGAAGCTTTCTTT
- | TRBJ1-2 | - | TRBV5-1 | CASSLAPGGYGYTF | TGCGCCAGCAGCTTGGCTCCGGGTGGCTATGGCTACACCTTC
TRBD2 | TRBJ2-3 | - | TRBV7-9 | CASSLGTSGGFTDTQYF | TGTGCCAGCAGCTTAGGGACTAGCGGGGGGTTCACAGATACGCAGTATTTT
TRBD2 | TRBJ2-3 | - | TRBV29-1 | CSVRLAGVGGDTQYF | TGCAGCGTAAGACTAGCGGGGGTGGGCGGAGATACGCAGTATTTT
- | TRBJ1-1 | - | TRBV13 | CASSLSRNTEAFF | TGTGCCAGCAGCTTATCCAGGAACACTGAAGCTTTCTTT
- | TRBJ1-1 | - | TRBV6-4 | CASSDGRGGFRVNTEAFF | TGTGCCAGCAGTGACGGCCGGGGTGGGTTTCGGGTGAACACTGAAGCTTTCTTT
- | TRBJ1-5 | - | TRBV6-5 | CASSSGDQPQHF | TGTGCCAGCAGTTCAGGTGATCAGCCCCAGCATTTT
TRBD1 | TRBJ1-2 | - | TRBV5-4 | CASSYLTGAELGYGYTF | TGTGCCAGCAGCTACTTAACAGGGGCCGAGCTAGGCTATGGCTACACCTTC
TRBD2 | TRBJ2-7 | - | TRBV6-5 | CASTRRRGDYEQYF | TGTGCCAGCACCCGTCGGCGGGGGGACTACGAGCAGTACTTC
- | TRBJ1-2 | once | TRBV18 | CASSPPMYNYGYTF | TGTGCCAGCTCACCACCGATGTATAACTATGGCTACACCTTC
TRBD2 | TRBJ2-1 | - | TRBV7-2 | CASSSGTSGFYEQFF | TGTGCCAGCAGCTCCGGGACTAGCGGGTTCTATGAGCAGTTCTTC
- | TRBJ1-2 | - | TRBV14 | CASSQDGGLYGYTF | TGTGCCAGCAGCCAAGACGGGGGGCTCTATGGCTACACCTTC
TRBD1 | TRBJ1-1 | - | TRBV3-1/TRBV3-2 | CASSPRQGIAEAFF | TGTGCCAGCAGCCCCCGACAGGGTATCGCTGAAGCTTTCTTT
- | TRBJ1-1 | - | TRBV6-5 | CALDRGRMNTEAFF | TGTGCCCTCGATCGGGGGCGCATGAACACTGAAGCTTTCTTT
- | TRBJ2-5 | - | TRBV4-3 | CASSHVGSGETQYF | TGCGCCAGCAGCCACGTGGGTTCAGGAGAGACCCAGTACTTC
- | TRBJ1-4 | - | TRBV6-5 | CASSPTDSNEKLFF | TGTGCCAGCAGCCCGACCGACAGTAATGAAAAACTGTTTTTT
- | TRBJ1-1 | - | TRBV15 | CATSRGTSPNTEAFF | TGTGCCACCAGCAGAGGAACCAGCCCGAACACTGAAGCTTTCTTT
- | TRBJ1-2 | - | TRBV28 | CASSLPSGDGYTF | TGTGCCAGCAGCCTCCCGTCTGGGGATGGCTACACCTTC
- | TRBJ2-7 | - | TRBV19 | CASSMGQGFFEQYF | TGTGCCAGTAGTATGGGCCAGGGTTTTTTCGAGCAGTACTTC